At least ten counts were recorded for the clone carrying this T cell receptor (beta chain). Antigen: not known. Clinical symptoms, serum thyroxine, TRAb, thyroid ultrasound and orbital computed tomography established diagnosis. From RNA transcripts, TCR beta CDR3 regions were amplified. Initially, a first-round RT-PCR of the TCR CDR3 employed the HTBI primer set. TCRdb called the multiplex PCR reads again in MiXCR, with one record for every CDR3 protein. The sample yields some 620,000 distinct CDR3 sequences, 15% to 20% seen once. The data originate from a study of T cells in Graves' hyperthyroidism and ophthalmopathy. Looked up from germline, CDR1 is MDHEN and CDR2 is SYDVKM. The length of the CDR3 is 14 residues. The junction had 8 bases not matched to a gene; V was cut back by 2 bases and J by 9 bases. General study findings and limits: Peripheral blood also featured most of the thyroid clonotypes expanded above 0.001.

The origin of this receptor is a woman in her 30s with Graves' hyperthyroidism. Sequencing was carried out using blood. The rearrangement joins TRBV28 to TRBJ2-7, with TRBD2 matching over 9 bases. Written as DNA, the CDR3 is TGTGCCAGCAGTTTACCGGGACTAGCTTCCGGGCAGTACTTC. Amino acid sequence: CASSLPGLASGQYF.